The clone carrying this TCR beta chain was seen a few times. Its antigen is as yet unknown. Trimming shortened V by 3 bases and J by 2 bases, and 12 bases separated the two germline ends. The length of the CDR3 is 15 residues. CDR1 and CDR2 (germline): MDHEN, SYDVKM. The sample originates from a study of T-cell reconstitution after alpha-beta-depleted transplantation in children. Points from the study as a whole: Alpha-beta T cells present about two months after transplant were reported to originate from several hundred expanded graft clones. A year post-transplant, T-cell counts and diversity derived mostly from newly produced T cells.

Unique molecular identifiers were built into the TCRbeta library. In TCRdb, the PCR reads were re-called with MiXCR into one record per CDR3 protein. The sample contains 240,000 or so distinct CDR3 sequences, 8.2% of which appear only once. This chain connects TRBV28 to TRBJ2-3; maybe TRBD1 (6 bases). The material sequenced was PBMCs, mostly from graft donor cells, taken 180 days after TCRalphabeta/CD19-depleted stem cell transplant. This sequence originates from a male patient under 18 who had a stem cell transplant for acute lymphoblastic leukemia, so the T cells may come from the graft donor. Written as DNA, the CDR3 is TGTGCCAGCAGTTTGGGCGACAGGCACACAGATACGCAGTATTTT. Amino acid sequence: CASSLGDRHTDTQYF.